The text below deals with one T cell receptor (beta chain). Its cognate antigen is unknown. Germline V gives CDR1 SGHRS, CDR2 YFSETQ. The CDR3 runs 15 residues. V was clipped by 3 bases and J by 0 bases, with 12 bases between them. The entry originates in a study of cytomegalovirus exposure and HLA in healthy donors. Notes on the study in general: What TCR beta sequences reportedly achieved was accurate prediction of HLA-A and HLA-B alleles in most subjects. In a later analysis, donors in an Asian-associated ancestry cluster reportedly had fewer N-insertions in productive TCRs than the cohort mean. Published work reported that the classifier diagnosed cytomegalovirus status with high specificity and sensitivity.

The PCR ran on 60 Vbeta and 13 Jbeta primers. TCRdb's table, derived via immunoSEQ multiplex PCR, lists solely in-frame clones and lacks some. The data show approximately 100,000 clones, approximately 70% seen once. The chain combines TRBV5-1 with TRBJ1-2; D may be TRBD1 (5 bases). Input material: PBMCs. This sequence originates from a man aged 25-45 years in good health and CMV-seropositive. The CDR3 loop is CASSSTAGTNYGYTF. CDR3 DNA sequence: TGCGCCAGCAGCTCCACGGCAGGGACTAACTATGGCTACACCTTC.